The 10 T cell receptor beta chains below were found in one sample sequenced in a study of blood T cell repertoires in COVID-19. Sequenced by immunoSEQ multiplex PCR; TCRdb stores in-frame clones only, minus some. There are 95,000 to 100,000 clones in the sample; 84% occur only once, and 24% lies in the top ten. Sequences were obtained from peripheral blood. The receptor set was obtained from a human donor in a cohort sampled during active COVID-19.

The rearrangement joins TRBV7-2 to TRBJ1-1; the match to TRBD1 covers 9 bases. CDR3 length: 16 residues. Trimming removed 0 bases from V and 4 bases from J; junction bases left unmatched: 6. Per the germline V gene, CDR1 is SGHTA and CDR2 is FQGNSA. The CDR3 DNA reads as TGTGCCAGCAGCTTAGCCACAGGGGGCAGAGTCACTGAAGCTTTCTTT. Residues: CASSLATGGRVTEAFF.

This chain links TRBV29-1 with TRBJ2-7; D is perhaps TRBD1 (6 bases). V was trimmed by 0 bases and J by 2 bases, leaving 17 bases between them. The CDR3 has 16 residues. Germline-derived CDR1 and CDR2 are SQVTM and ANQGSEA. Here the CDR3 DNA reads TGCAGCGTTGAAGAGGAGGAAGGCAGGGGTACCTACGAGCAGTACTTC. It is translated as CSVEEEEGRGTYEQYF.

V usage is TRBV5-1 and J usage is TRBJ2-3, with 16 bases that match TRBD2. V dropped 4 bases and J dropped 0; count of bases not matched to a gene: 5. Germline CDR1 reads SGHRS; CDR2 reads YFSETQ. The CDR3 spans 18 residues. In nucleotides, the CDR3 is TGCGCCAGCAGCACGGGACTAGCGGGAGGGTCCAGCACAGATACGCAGTATTTT. This gives the protein CASSTGLAGGSSTDTQYF.

This clone was picked up one time. The chain is built from TRBV2 and TRBJ1-5; TRBD1 agrees at 9 bases. Germline CDR1 SNHLY, CDR2 FYNNEI. This CDR3 has 15 residues. After removal of 3 bases from V and 4 bases from J, the junction contained 4 bases not matched to a gene. CDR3 nucleotide sequence: TGTGCCAGCAGTGATGACAGGGGGGCGAATCAGCCCCAGCATTTT. Protein product: CASSDDRGANQPQHF.

The chain recombines TRBV10-3 with TRBJ1-2, with D maybe TRBD1 (6 bases). V lost 0 bases and J lost 0, with 14 bases in between. The CDR3 covers 17 residues. Germline CDR1 ENHRY, CDR2 SYGVKD. The CDR3 DNA is TGTGCCATCAGTGAGTCAATTGGGGGCACAGCTAACTATGGCTACACCTTC. It encodes CAISESIGGTANYGYTF.

This clone was found a few times. This chain uses TRBV12-3 or TRBV12-4 with TRBJ1-1, with a possible D match to TRBD1 (5 bases). The CDR3 runs to 13 residues. The V end lost 3 bases, the J end lost 1 base, and 6 bases lay between the germline ends. The CDR3 protein is CASSFDRNTEAFF. CDR3 sequence (DNA): TGTGCCAGCAGTTTCGACAGGAACACTGAAGCTTTCTTT.

This chain connects TRBV6-6 to TRBJ1-1, with 8 bases matching TRBD1. Germline V CDR1 and CDR2: MNHNY, SVGAGI (reference sequence). The CDR3 contains 15 residues. Trimming took 0 bases from V and 9 from J; bases not matched to a gene: 9. In nucleotides, the CDR3 is TGTGCCAGCAGTTACTCGTCAGGGGGCGGTGTGAAAGCTTTCTTT. Its translation is CASSYSSGGGVKAFF.

There are many counts of this clone. J is TRBJ2-2 and V is TRBV11-3, with 9 bases identical to TRBD2. This CDR3 is 17 amino acids long. Germline V gene data show CDR1 as SGHNT and CDR2 as YENEEA. Trimming at V came to 0 bases and at J to 4 bases, leaving 6 bases not matched to a gene. CDR3 nucleotides: TGTGCCAGCAGCTTAGACTCGCTAGCGGGGAGCACCGGGGAGCTGTTTTTT. Amino acid sequence: CASSLDSLAGSTGELFF.

The chain employs TRBV9 and TRBJ2-2, with 8 bases lining up with TRBD2. With V trimmed by 0 bases and J by 5 bases, 15 bases remained unmatched. Germline V gene lookup returns CDR1 SGDLS and CDR2 YYNGEE. This CDR3 contains 19 residues. The CDR3: CASSVDAIGSGRGTGELFF. The CDR3 nucleotides are TGTGCCAGCAGCGTAGACGCTATCGGGAGCGGGAGAGGTACCGGGGAGCTGTTTTTT.

The chain recombines TRBV5-4 with TRBJ2-1; perhaps TRBD2 as D (5 bases). The V gene's germline CDR1 is SGHNT and CDR2 YYREEE (reference sequence). V was shortened by 0 bases and J by 7 bases, with 23 bases between the two germline ends. The CDR3 is 18 residues long. CDR3 in amino acids: CASSLALKAGAFDNEQFF. In DNA form, the CDR3 reads TGTGCCAGCAGCTTGGCCCTTAAGGCGGGTGCTTTTGATAATGAGCAGTTCTTC.